The 20 T cell receptor beta chains below all came from one sample that was sequenced in a study of blood T cell repertoires in COVID-19. Assay: immunoSEQ multiplex PCR; the TCRdb copy retains only in-frame clones and omits some. The sample has about 350,000 clones, 89% seen once; the top ten hold 3.5% to 4%. Sequenced sample: peripheral blood. The receptors were gathered from a woman aged 60-75 years with COVID-19, enrolled during active disease.

This sequence joins TRBV19 and TRBJ2-7, with D hard to call. Looked up from germline, CDR1 is LNHDA and CDR2 is SQIVND (reference sequence). CDR3 size: 14 residues. The germline V and J ends were trimmed by 5 bases and 0 bases, with 11 bases remaining between them. The CDR3 nucleotides are TGTGCCAGTAGTTCGACCGCTAGCTCCTACGAGCAGTACTTC. Residues: CASSSTASSYEQYF.

The rearrangement joins TRBV5-1 to TRBJ2-2, with D tentatively TRBD1 (5 bases). The germline gives CDR1 SGHRS, CDR2 YFSETQ. The CDR3 length is 13 residues. Trimming cost V 8 bases and J 1 base, with 9 bases left between them. The CDR3 loop is CASKTENTGELFF. Written as DNA, the CDR3 is TGCGCCAGTAAGACAGAGAACACCGGGGAGCTGTTTTTT.

The DNA for the CDR3 is TGCAGTGCTAGTGATTACGGACAGTCCTCCTACGAGCAGTACTTC. It yields the protein CSASDYGQSSYEQYF. The chain recombines TRBV20-1 with TRBJ2-7; a weak D match, TRBD1 (6 bases). The CDR3 is 15 residues long. Trimming shortened V by 3 bases and J by 0 bases, and 15 bases separated the two germline ends. CDR1 is DFQATT and CDR2 is SNEGSKA in the germline V gene (reference sequence).

The chain uses TRBV30 and TRBJ1-3; D is possibly TRBD1 (5 bases). The V gene lost 1 base and the J gene lost 0 bases, with 7 bases spanning the gap. There are 14 residues in the CDR3. Germline assignment: CDR1 GTSNPN and CDR2 SVGIG (reference sequence). For the CDR3, the DNA is TGTGCCTGGAGTGGACAGTTCTCTGGAAACACCATATATTTT. Protein: CAWSGQFSGNTIYF.

This chain uses TRBV7-2 with TRBJ1-4; a weak D match, TRBD1 (6 bases). CDR1 is SGHTA and CDR2 is FQGNSA in the germline V gene. V was cut by 1 base and J by 3 bases, with 12 bases left in between. CDR3 length: 16 residues. Here the CDR3 DNA reads TGTGCCAGCAGCTTAGGCTACAGGGCTTCTAATGAAAAACTGTTTTTT. It codes for CASSLGYRASNEKLFF.

The V gene is TRBV4-1, the J gene TRBJ1-2; 11 bases agree with TRBD1. V was clipped by 4 bases and J by 8 bases; unmatched bases: 9. CDR3 length: 15 amino acids. Germline assignment: CDR1 MGHRA and CDR2 YSYEKL. The CDR3 DNA follows: TGCGCCAGCAGCCTGGACAGGGGGCATATAGACGGCTACACCTTC. This encodes CASSLDRGHIDGYTF.

The chain links TRBV2 to TRBJ2-5; D is ambiguous. Germline V gene lookup returns CDR1 SNHLY and CDR2 FYNNEI. This CDR3 is 11 amino acids long. V shed 6 bases and J shed 5 bases, with 7 bases lying between them. The CDR3 sequence: CASRDSETQYF. The CDR3 DNA reads TGTGCCAGCAGAGATAGTGAGACCCAGTACTTC.

The chain recombines TRBV5-1 with TRBJ1-2; TRBD1 is a possible D gene (6 bases). CDR1 and CDR2 (germline): SGHRS, YFSETQ. This CDR3 contains 16 residues. The V end lost 3 bases, the J end lost 0 bases, and 15 bases lay between the germline ends. The CDR3 here is CASSYSTGHSNYGYTF. The CDR3 coding sequence is TGCGCCAGCAGCTACTCCACGGGACACTCTAACTATGGCTACACCTTC.

This sequence joins TRBV6-6 and TRBJ1-2; no firm D call. CDR1 MNHNY and CDR2 SVGAGI come from the germline V gene (reference sequence). The V gene lost 5 bases and the J gene lost 6 bases, with 13 bases spanning the gap. The CDR3 contains 13 residues. Here the CDR3 DNA reads TGTGCCAGCAGTCCCCGAGGCACAAATGGCTACACCTTC. It translates to CASSPRGTNGYTF.

The chain carries TRBV6-5 and TRBJ1-1; tentatively, D is TRBD1 (6 bases). This CDR3 is 13 amino acids long. Germline loops: CDR1 MNHEY, CDR2 SVGAGI. With 8 bases removed from V and 3 bases from J, the gap between germline ends came to 13 bases. This chain's CDR3 is CASPVQGYTEAFF. For the CDR3, the DNA is TGTGCCAGCCCTGTACAGGGCTACACTGAAGCTTTCTTT.

The chain has TRBV5-4 and TRBJ1-3; D gene uncertain. V was trimmed by 0 bases and J by 0 bases, leaving 7 bases between them. The germline V gene encodes CDR1 SGHNT and CDR2 YYREEE (reference sequence). The CDR3 contains 15 residues. The CDR3, as DNA: TGTGCCAGCAGCTTGGATGCGGGCTCTGGAAACACCATATATTTT. It specifies CASSLDAGSGNTIYF.

V usage is TRBV29-1 and J usage is TRBJ1-5, with D possibly TRBD1 on 5 matching bases. The germline CDR1 and CDR2 sequences are SQVTM and ANQGSEA. CDR3 length: 14 amino acids. V lost 0 bases to trimming and J lost 2 bases, with 8 bases between them. The CDR3 nucleotides read TGCAGCGTTGAAGATCCACAGGGCAATCAGCCCCAGCATTTT. This gives the protein CSVEDPQGNQPQHF.

This clone occurred a few times. The rearrangement links TRBV5-6 to TRBJ1-2, with 10 bases aligning to TRBD1. After removal of 2 bases from V and 8 bases from J, the junction contained 3 bases not matched to a gene. The CDR3 is 13 residues long. Germline assignment: CDR1 SGHDT and CDR2 YYEEEE. CDR3 in DNA: TGTGCCAGCAGCTTAGGGACAGGGGACGGCTACACCTTC. Amino acid sequence: CASSLGTGDGYTF.

The rearrangement uses TRBV30 and TRBJ1-4, with D possibly matching TRBD1 (5 bases). The CDR3 is 14 residues long. Germline CDR1 is GTSNPN and CDR2 is SVGIG (reference sequence). V shed 1 base and J shed 7 bases, with 13 bases lying between them. The CDR3 DNA is TGTGCCTGGAGTGACGGGGGACTAGGTGAAAAACTGTTTTTT. This gives the protein CAWSDGGLGEKLFF.

V usage is TRBV9 and J usage is TRBJ2-1; TRBD2 is a possible D gene (6 bases). Germline loops: CDR1 SGDLS, CDR2 YYNGEE. This CDR3 is 17 amino acids long. Trimming stripped 0 bases from V and 7 bases from J, with 20 bases between. The CDR3 sequence: CASSVEPPGLRGNEQFF. CDR3 sequence (DNA): TGTGCCAGCAGCGTAGAGCCCCCTGGTCTGCGGGGTAATGAGCAGTTCTTC.

The chain recombines TRBV3-1 (or the pseudogene TRBV3-2) with TRBJ2-7; possibly TRBD1 for D (6 bases). V was cut by 1 base and J by 5 bases, with 12 bases left in between. Germline loops: CDR1 LGHDT, CDR2 YNNKEL (reference sequence). The CDR3 spans 14 residues. CDR3 protein: CASSQARRQDEQYF. The CDR3 coding sequence is TGTGCCAGCAGCCAAGCTAGGCGACAGGACGAGCAGTACTTC.

The chain has TRBV5-6 and TRBJ2-4; 7 bases line up with TRBD2. Germline CDR1 SGHDT, CDR2 YYEEEE. The V gene end was trimmed by 6 bases and the J gene end by 2 bases; junction bases not matched to a gene: 11. This CDR3 has 16 amino acids. CDR3 coding DNA: TGTGCCAGCAACCAACGGGGGAGGGAGTCCAAAAACATTCAGTACTTC. Amino acid sequence: CASNQRGRESKNIQYF.

The chain couples TRBV12-5 to TRBJ2-3; TRBD1 matches 7 bases. Germline CDR1 reads LGHNT; CDR2 reads FRNRAP. The trim removed 1 base at V and 3 bases at J, leaving 4 bases unmatched. The CDR3 is 15 amino acids. The CDR3 loop is CASGLEGASTDTQYF. CDR3 nucleotide sequence: TGTGCTAGTGGTTTGGAGGGGGCGTCGACAGATACGCAGTATTTT.

The sample holds one count of this clone. This CDR3 is also generated by other DNA sequences in the sample. This rearrangement joins TRBV5-1 to TRBJ2-5; possibly TRBD1 for D (6 bases). The ends were cut back, 0 bases at V and 1 base at J, with 10 bases in the middle. The germline V gene encodes CDR1 SGHRS and CDR2 YFSETQ. This CDR3 is 15 amino acids long. The chain's CDR3 is CASSLGGQGQETQYF. DNA of the CDR3: TGCGCCAGCAGCTTGGGGGGGCAGGGCCAAGAGACCCAGTACTTC. Drawing the rest from reference TRBV5-1 and TRBJ2-5, the complete variable domain is KAGVTQTPRYLIKTRGQQVTLSCSPISGHRSVSWYQQTPGQGLQFLFEYFSETQRNKGNFPGRFSGRQFSNSRSEMNVSTLELGDSALYLCASSLGGQGQETQYFGPGTRLLVL.

The genes are TRBV10-2 and TRBJ1-2, with 7 bases fitting TRBD1. Germline CDR1 and CDR2: WSHSY and SAAADI. V lost 4 bases and J lost 4; bases outside the gene matches: 6. This CDR3 region has 14 residues. The CDR3 spells CASSATDRAYGYTF. For the CDR3, the DNA is TGCGCCAGCAGTGCTACAGACAGGGCCTATGGCTACACCTTC.